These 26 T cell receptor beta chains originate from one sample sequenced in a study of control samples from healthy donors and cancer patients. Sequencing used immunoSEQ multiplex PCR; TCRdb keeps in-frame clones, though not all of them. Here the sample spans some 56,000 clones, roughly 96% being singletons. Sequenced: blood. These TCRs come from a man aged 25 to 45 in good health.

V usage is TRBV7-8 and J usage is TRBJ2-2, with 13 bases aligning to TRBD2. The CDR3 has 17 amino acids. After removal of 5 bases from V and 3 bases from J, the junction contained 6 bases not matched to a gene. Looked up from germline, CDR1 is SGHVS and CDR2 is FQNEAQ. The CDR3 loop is CASSQGTSGTHTGELFF. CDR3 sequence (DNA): TGTGCCAGCAGCCAAGGGACTAGCGGGACCCACACCGGGGAGCTGTTTTTT.

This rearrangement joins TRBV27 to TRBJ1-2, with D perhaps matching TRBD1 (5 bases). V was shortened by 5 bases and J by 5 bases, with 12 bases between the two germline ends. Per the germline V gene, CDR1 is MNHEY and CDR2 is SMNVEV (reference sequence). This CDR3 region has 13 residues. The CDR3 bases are TGTGCCAGCAGTACTACGGGGGGATATGGCTACACCTTC. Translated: CASSTTGGYGYTF.

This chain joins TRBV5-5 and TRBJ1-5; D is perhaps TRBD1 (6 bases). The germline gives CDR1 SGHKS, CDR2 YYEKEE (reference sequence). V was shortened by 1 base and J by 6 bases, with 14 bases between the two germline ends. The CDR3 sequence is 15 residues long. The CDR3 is CASSLTGLMGQPQHF. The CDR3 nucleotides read TGTGCCAGCAGCTTGACAGGGTTAATGGGTCAGCCCCAGCATTTT.

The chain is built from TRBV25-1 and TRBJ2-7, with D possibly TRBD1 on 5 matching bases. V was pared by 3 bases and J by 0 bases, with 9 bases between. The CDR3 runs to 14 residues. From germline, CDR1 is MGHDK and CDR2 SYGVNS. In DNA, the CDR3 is TGTGCCAGCAGTGAGACAGCGAGCTCCTACGAGCAGTACTTC. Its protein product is CASSETASSYEQYF.

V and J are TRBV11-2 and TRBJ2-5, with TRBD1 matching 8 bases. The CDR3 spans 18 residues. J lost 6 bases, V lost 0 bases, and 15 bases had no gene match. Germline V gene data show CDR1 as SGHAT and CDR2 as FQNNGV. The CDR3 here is CASSLDPFGAGGDKTQYF. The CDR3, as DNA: TGTGCCAGCAGCTTAGATCCGTTTGGGGCAGGGGGCGACAAGACCCAGTACTTC.

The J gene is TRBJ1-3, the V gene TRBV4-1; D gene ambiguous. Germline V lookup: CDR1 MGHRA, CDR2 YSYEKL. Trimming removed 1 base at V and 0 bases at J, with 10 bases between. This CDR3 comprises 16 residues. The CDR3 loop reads CASSQVFRLSGNTIYF. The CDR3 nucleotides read TGCGCCAGCAGCCAAGTCTTCAGGCTCTCTGGAAACACCATATATTTT.

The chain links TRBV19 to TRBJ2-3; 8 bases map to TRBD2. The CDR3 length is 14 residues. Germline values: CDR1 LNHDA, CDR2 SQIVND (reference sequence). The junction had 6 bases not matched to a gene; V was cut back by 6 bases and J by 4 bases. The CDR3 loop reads CASRTGTRADTQYF. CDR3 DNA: TGTGCCAGTAGAACCGGGACTAGAGCAGATACGCAGTATTTT.

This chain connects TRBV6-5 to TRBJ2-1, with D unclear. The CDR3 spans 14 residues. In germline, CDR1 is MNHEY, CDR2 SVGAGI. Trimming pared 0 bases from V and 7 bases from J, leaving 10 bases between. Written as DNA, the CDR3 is TGTGCCAGCAGTTACTCGATATCGGAGAATGAGCAGTTCTTC. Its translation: CASSYSISENEQFF.

The DNA of the CDR3 is TGTGCCAGCAGCTTATTCGGAAACACCATATATTTT. It translates to CASSLFGNTIYF. The chain uses TRBV7-2 and TRBJ1-3; D gene uncertain. There are 12 residues in the CDR3. Germline CDR1 SGHTA, CDR2 FQGNSA. With 2 bases removed from V and 4 bases from J, the gap between germline ends came to 3 bases.

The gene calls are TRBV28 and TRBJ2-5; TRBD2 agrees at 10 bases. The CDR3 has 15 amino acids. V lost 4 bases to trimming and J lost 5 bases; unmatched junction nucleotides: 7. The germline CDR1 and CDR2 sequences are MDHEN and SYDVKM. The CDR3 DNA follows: TGTGCCAGCAGTTCCGAGCGGGAGGGCCGCGAGACCCAGTACTTC. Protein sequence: CASSSEREGRETQYF.

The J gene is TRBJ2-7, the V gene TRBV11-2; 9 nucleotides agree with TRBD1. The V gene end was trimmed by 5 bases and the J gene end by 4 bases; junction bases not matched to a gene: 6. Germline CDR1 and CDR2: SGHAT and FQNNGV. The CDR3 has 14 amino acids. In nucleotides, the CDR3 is TGTGCCAGCAGCCTGACTGACAGGGGGTACGAGCAGTACTTC. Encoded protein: CASSLTDRGYEQYF.

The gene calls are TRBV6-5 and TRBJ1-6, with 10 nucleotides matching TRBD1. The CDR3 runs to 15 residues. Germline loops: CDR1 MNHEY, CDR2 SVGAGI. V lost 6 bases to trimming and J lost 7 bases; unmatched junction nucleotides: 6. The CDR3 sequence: CASRETGGENSPLHF. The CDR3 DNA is TGTGCCAGCAGGGAGACAGGGGGCGAAAATTCACCCCTCCACTTT.

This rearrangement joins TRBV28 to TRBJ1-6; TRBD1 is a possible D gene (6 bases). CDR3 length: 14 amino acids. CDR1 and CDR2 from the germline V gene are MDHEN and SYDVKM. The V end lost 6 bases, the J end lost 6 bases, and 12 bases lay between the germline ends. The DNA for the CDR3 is TGTGCCAGCAGCCTTGTACAGGGTAATTCACCCCTCCACTTT. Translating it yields CASSLVQGNSPLHF.

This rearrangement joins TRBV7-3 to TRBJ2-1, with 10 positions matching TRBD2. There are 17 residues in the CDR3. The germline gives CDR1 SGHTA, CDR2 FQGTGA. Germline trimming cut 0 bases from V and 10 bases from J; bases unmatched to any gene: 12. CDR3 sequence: CASSLTFGLAGVREQFF. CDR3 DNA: TGTGCCAGCAGCTTAACGTTTGGGCTAGCGGGAGTCCGAGAGCAGTTCTTC.

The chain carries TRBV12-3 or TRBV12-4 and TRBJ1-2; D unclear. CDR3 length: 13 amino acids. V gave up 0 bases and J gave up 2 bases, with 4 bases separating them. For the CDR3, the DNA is TGTGCCAGCAGTTTAGCGGGGAACTATGGCTACACCTTC. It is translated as CASSLAGNYGYTF.

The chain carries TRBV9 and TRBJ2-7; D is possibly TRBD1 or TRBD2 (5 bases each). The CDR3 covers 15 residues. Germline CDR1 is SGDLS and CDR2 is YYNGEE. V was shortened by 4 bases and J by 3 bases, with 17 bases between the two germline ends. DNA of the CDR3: TGTGCCAGCAGCCTCCATCGGGACGGGAACTACGAGCAGTACTTC. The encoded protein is CASSLHRDGNYEQYF.

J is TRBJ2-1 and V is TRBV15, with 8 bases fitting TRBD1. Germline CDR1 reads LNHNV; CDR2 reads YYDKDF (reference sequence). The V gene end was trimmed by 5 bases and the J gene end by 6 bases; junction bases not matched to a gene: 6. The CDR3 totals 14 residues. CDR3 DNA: TGTGCCACCAGCCAGGACAGGGTCAGCAATGAGCAGTTCTTC. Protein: CATSQDRVSNEQFF.

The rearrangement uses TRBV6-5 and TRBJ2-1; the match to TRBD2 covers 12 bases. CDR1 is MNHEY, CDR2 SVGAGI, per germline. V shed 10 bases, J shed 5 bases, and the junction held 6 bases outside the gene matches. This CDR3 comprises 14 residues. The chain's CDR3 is CATALAGGHNEQFF. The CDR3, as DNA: TGTGCCACCGCCCTAGCGGGAGGGCACAATGAGCAGTTCTTC.

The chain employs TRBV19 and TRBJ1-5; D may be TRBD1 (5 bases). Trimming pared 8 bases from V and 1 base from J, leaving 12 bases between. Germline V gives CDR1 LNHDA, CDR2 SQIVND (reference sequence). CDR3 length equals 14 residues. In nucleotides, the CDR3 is TGTGCCAGTCGGGCAGGGTCAAGCAATCAGCCCCAGCATTTT. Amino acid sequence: CASRAGSSNQPQHF.

The CDR3 reads CAWTTSGLYNEQFF. DNA for the CDR3: TGTGCCTGGACCACTAGCGGCCTCTACAATGAGCAGTTCTTC. J is TRBJ2-1 and V is TRBV30; TRBD2 aligns across 8 bases. Germline CDR1 and CDR2: GTSNPN and SVGIG (reference sequence). V was clipped by 4 bases and J by 3 bases; unmatched bases: 5. The CDR3 runs 14 residues. The full variable domain, completed using reference TRBV30 and TRBJ2-1, is SQTIHQWPATLVQPVGSPLSLECTVEGTSNPNLYWYRQAAGRGLQLLFYSVGIGQISSEVPQNLSASRPQDRQFILSSKKLLLSDSGFYLCAWTTSGLYNEQFFGPGTRLTVL.

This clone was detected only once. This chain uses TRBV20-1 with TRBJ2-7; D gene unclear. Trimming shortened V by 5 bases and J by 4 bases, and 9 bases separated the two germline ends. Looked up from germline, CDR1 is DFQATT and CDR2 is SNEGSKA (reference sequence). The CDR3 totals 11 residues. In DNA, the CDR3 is TGCAGTGCTCCTCTTAGATACGAGCAGTACTTC. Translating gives CSAPLRYEQYF.

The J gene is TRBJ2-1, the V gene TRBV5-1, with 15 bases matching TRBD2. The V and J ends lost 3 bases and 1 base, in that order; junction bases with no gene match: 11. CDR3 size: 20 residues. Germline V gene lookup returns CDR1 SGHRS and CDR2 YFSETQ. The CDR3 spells CASSSALGLAGGESYNEQFF. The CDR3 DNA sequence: TGCGCCAGCAGCTCTGCCCTAGGACTAGCGGGAGGGGAGTCCTACAATGAGCAGTTCTTC.

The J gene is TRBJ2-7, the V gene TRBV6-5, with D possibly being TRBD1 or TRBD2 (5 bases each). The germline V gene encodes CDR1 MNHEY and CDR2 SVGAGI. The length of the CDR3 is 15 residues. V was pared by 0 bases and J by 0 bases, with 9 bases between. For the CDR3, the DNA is TGTGCCAGCAGTTACTCTCGGGGCAGCTCCTACGAGCAGTACTTC. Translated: CASSYSRGSSYEQYF.

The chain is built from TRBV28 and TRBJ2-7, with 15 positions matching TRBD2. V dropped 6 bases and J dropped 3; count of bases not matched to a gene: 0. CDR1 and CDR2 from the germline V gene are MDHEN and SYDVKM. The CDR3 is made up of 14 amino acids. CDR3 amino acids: CASRGLAGGYEQYF. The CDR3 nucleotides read TGTGCCAGCAGGGGACTAGCGGGAGGCTACGAGCAGTACTTC.

CDR3 amino acids: CASSHRDTYNEQFF. CDR3 nucleotides: TGCGCCAGCAGCCACCGGGACACGTACAATGAGCAGTTCTTC. This chain uses TRBV4-3 with TRBJ2-1; TRBD1 is a possible D gene (6 bases). The CDR3 has 14 amino acids. Germline V gives CDR1 LGHNA, CDR2 YSLEER. V lost 3 bases to trimming and J lost 4 bases, with 10 bases between them.

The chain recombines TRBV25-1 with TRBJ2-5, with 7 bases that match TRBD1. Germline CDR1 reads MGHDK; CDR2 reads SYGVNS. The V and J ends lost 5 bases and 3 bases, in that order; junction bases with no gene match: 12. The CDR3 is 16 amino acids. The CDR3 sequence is CASSPRRGQKEETQYF. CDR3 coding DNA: TGTGCCAGCAGTCCCCGCCGGGGACAGAAAGAAGAGACCCAGTACTTC.